This T cell receptor beta chain was identified during a study of blood T cell repertoires in COVID-19. Background on the study: Donors in the United States, Italy and Spain gave samples during acute or convalescent COVID-19. T cells, B-cell-depleted T cells, or PBMCs supplied cDNA or gDNA.

Trimming took 4 bases from V and 9 from J, leaving 13 bases between them. This CDR3 spans 13 amino acids. Only one count was recorded for this clone. In the study's own analysis: From reference gene primer amplification, estimates of nucleated cell counts were derived. Generated by immunoSEQ multiplex PCR, the TCRdb table keeps only in-frame clones and is missing some. V and J calls and clone size are copied from that table; D and trimming were computed from the DNA. This table holds fewer than 200,000 clones, 65% to 90% found once. Sequenced material: peripheral blood. The chain uses TRBV12-3 or TRBV12-4 and TRBJ2-1, with D possibly being TRBD1 (6 bases). This clonotype originated in a man aged 50 or older with active or convalescent COVID-19. The CDR3 DNA follows: TGTGCCAGCAGTTCTAGGGGGAGCGGTGAGCAGTTCTTC. The encoded protein is CASSSRGSGEQFF.